One sample yielded the 5 T cell receptor beta chains listed below, sequenced in a study of Tregs in tolerant kidney transplant recipients. Generated by immunoSEQ multiplex PCR, the TCRdb table keeps only in-frame clones and is missing some. The table shows about 240,000 clones, with 80% to 85% occurring only once. The sequencing sample was made of CD4+ T cells from blood. The receptors here all came from a human donor in good health.

The rearrangement uses TRBV27 and TRBJ1-5, with 10 bases that match TRBD1. The CDR3 totals 15 residues. The V gene's germline CDR1 is MNHEY and CDR2 SMNVEV (reference sequence). The V segment lost 5 bases and the J segment 11 bases; nucleotides outside the gene matches: 12. The CDR3 bases are TGTGCCAGCAGTCCATGGACAGGGGGAATGGGGACCCAGCATTTT. Translation gives CASSPWTGGMGTQHF.

The rearrangement uses TRBV19 and TRBJ1-5, with D perhaps TRBD1 (5 bases). The V and J ends lost 5 bases and 6 bases respectively, with 8 bases between them. Looked up from germline, CDR1 is LNHDA and CDR2 is SQIVND (reference sequence). The CDR3 extends over 12 amino acids. The CDR3 DNA sequence: TGTGCCAGTAGTCGGGGGTCTCAGCCCCAGCATTTT. Its translation is CASSRGSQPQHF. Based on the CDR3 plus reference TRBV19 and TRBJ1-5, the full variable domain is DGGITQSPKYLFRKEGQNVTLSCEQNLNHDAMYWYRQDPGQGLRLIYYSQIVNDFQKGDIAEGYSVSREKKESFPLTVTSAQKNPTAFYLCASSRGSQPQHFGDGTRLSIL.

This clone was found once. The J gene is TRBJ2-5, the V gene TRBV5-1; possibly TRBD1 for D (5 bases). V was shortened by 7 bases and J by 3 bases, with 13 bases between the two germline ends. From germline, CDR1 is SGHRS and CDR2 YFSETQ. The CDR3 contains 13 residues. CDR3 bases: TGCGCCAGCCAAGGTCGGACAAAAGAGACCCAGTACTTC. Its protein product is CASQGRTKETQYF.

V gene TRBV18 combines with J gene TRBJ1-5, with unresolved D. Germline-derived CDR1 and CDR2 are KGHSH and LQKENI. The CDR3 sequence is 14 residues long. Trimming cost V 3 bases and J 1 base, with 7 bases left between them. CDR3 in amino acids: CASSPAGSNQPQHF. The CDR3 DNA reads TGTGCCAGCTCACCGGCGGGCAGCAATCAGCCCCAGCATTTT. Full variable domain (outside the CDR3, taken from reference TRBV18 and TRBJ1-5): NAGVMQNPRHLVRRRGQEARLRCSPMKGHSHVYWYRQLPEEGLKFMVYLQKENIIDESGMPKERFSAEFPKEGPSILRIQQVVRGDSAAYFCASSPAGSNQPQHFGDGTRLSIL.

On this clone itself: An end of the junction does not agree with germline; a read error may underlie this. The V gene is TRBV7-3, the J gene TRBJ1-2, with D maybe TRBD1 (5 bases). Germline assignment: CDR1 SGHTA and CDR2 FQGTGA. The length of the CDR3 is 13 residues. CDR3 region: CASSPAPSSGPFF. CDR3 DNA: TGTGCCAGCAGCCCCGCTCCTTCTTCGGGACCTTTCTTC.